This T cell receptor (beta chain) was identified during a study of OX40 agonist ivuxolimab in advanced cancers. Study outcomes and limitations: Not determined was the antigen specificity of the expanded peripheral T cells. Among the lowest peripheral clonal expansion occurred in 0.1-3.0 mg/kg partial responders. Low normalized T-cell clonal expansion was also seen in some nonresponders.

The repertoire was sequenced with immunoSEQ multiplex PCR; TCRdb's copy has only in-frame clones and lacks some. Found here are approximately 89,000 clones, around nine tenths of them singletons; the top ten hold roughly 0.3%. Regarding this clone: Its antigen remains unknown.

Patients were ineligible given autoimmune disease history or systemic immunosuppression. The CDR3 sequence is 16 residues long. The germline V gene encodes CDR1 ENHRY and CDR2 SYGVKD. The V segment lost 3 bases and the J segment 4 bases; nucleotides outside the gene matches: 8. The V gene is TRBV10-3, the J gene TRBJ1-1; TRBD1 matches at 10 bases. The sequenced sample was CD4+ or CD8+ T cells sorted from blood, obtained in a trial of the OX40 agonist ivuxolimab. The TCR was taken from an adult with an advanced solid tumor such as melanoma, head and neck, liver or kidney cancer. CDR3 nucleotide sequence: TGTGCCATCAGTGAAACCGGGACAGGGGTGTCCACTGAAGCTTTCTTT. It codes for CAISETGTGVSTEAFF.